One sample yielded the 13 T cell receptor beta chains listed below, sequenced in a study of graft-versus-host responses after intestinal transplantation. Their antigens remain unidentified. TCRdb's table, derived via immunoSEQ multiplex PCR, lists solely in-frame clones and lacks some. The sample lists about 84,000 clones, 91% occurring once. The sample was unstimulated CD4+ T cells sorted from spleen or lymph node cells, taken before transplant. The receptor source for this set is a human donor who was the organ donor for an intestinal transplant.

This rearrangement joins TRBV7-3 to TRBJ2-1, with D perhaps matching TRBD1 (6 bases). This CDR3 region has 13 residues. Germline CDR1 reads SGHTA; CDR2 reads FQGTGA. V was clipped by 3 bases and J by 10 bases, with 13 bases between them. The CDR3 nucleotides are TGTGCCAGCAGCTTTTACAGGGAGTTCGAGCAGTTCTTC. Residues: CASSFYREFEQFF.

This sequence joins TRBV5-4 and TRBJ2-5, with 9 bases fitting TRBD2. CDR1 is SGHNT and CDR2 is YYREEE in the germline V gene (reference sequence). The CDR3 has 17 amino acids. The ends lost 3 bases at V and 5 bases at J; junction bases unmatched: 14. The CDR3 is CASSSQKLAGFGETQYF. For the CDR3, the DNA is TGTGCCAGCAGCTCACAAAAACTAGCGGGCTTTGGGGAGACCCAGTACTTC.

This chain's CDR3 is CSVLVIYSYEQYF. CDR3 DNA: TGCAGCGTTTTAGTGATATACTCCTACGAGCAGTACTTC. The chain carries TRBV29-1 and TRBJ2-7; no reliable D call. Germline V gene sequence: CDR1 SQVTM, CDR2 ANQGSEA. Trimming shortened V by 5 bases and J by 0 bases, and 11 bases separated the two germline ends. The CDR3 spans 13 residues.

This chain links TRBV7-5 with TRBJ1-6. TRBV7-5 is tagged as a pseudogene. The CDR3 contains 19 residues. DNA for the CDR3: TGTGCCAGAAGCTTAGGTTTCTCGGGTCTCATCAGCGCGAATTCACCCCTCCACTTT. Residues: CARSLGFSGLISANSPLHF.

V usage is TRBV6-5 and J usage is TRBJ2-1, with 9 bases matching TRBD1. V gave up 6 bases and J gave up 9 bases; unmatched junction bases: 12. CDR1 is MNHEY and CDR2 is SVGAGI in the germline V gene. CDR3 size: 15 residues. The CDR3 here is CASSSHGQGRTEQFF. CDR3 bases: TGTGCCAGCAGCTCTCACGGACAGGGGCGAACTGAGCAGTTCTTC.

This chain links TRBV7-9 with TRBJ1-1, with 7 bases lining up with TRBD1. The CDR3 runs to 14 residues. CDR1 is SEHNR, CDR2 FQNEAQ, per germline (reference sequence). V was clipped by 2 bases and J by 5 bases; unmatched bases: 5. The CDR3, as DNA: TGTGCCAGCAGCTTATGGACAGGTGGGACTGAAGCTTTCTTT. Residues: CASSLWTGGTEAFF. The variable domain in full, with the rest retrieved from reference TRBV7-9 and TRBJ1-1, is DTGVSQNPRHKITKRGQNVTFRCDPISEHNRLYWYRQTLGQGPEFLTYFQNEAQLEKSRLLSDRFSAERPKGSFSTLEIQRTEQGDSAMYLCASSLWTGGTEAFFGQGTRLTVV.

This clone came up once. The V and J genes are TRBV6-1 and TRBJ1-2; 10 nucleotides line up with TRBD1. CDR1 and CDR2 (germline): MNHNS, SASEGT. The CDR3 is 13 residues long. J gave up 8 bases and V 3 bases, and 3 bases lay outside the gene matches. The DNA for the CDR3 is TGTGCCAGCAGTGAGACAGGGGGCCGAGGCTACACCTTC. Its protein is CASSETGGRGYTF.

The chain uses TRBV4-1 and TRBJ2-7; 9 nucleotides align to TRBD2. Germline loops: CDR1 MGHRA, CDR2 YSYEKL. The junction had 7 bases not matched to a gene; V was cut back by 1 base and J by 3 bases. The CDR3 covers 16 residues. The CDR3: CASSQAPTSGNYEQYF. The CDR3 DNA sequence: TGCGCCAGCAGCCAAGCACCGACTAGCGGAAACTACGAGCAGTACTTC.

The CDR3 nucleotides read TGTGCCAGCAGTCCCCATGGAGGTAACAATGAGCAGTTCTTC. Protein product: CASSPHGGNNEQFF. The chain carries TRBV27 and TRBJ2-1, with D possibly being TRBD2 (5 bases). The V gene's germline CDR1 is MNHEY and CDR2 SMNVEV (reference sequence). V dropped 5 bases and J dropped 5 bases, with 13 bases sitting between them. The CDR3 is 14 residues long.

A single count supports this clone. The genes are TRBV27 and TRBJ2-7, with 9 nucleotides matching TRBD2. The germline CDR1 and CDR2 sequences are MNHEY and SMNVEV (reference sequence). The V gene end was trimmed by 5 bases and the J gene end by 6 bases; junction bases not matched to a gene: 17. This CDR3 region has 17 residues. CDR3 DNA: TGTGCCAGCAGTCCCCGGGTTAGCGGGAGAGGGTCTAGCGAGCAGTACTTC. Translation gives CASSPRVSGRGSSEQYF.

Only one count was recorded for this clone. The rearrangement joins TRBV29-1 to TRBJ1-2, with 12 bases aligning to TRBD1. This CDR3 comprises 19 residues. The germline CDR1 and CDR2 sequences are SQVTM and ANQGSEA. Germline trimming cut 7 bases from V and 7 bases from J; bases unmatched to any gene: 25. CDR3 residues: CSALGAPGTGGAFVGGYTF. The CDR3 DNA sequence: TGCAGCGCCCTCGGGGCTCCAGGGACAGGGGGCGCTTTTGTGGGTGGCTACACCTTC.

This chain connects TRBV14 to TRBJ2-1, with D perhaps matching TRBD2 (6 bases). Looked up from germline, CDR1 is SGHDN and CDR2 is FVKESK. Trimming pared 0 bases from V and 4 bases from J, leaving 16 bases between. This CDR3 has 17 amino acids. The CDR3, as DNA: TGTGCCAGCAGCCAAGATCCGGCTAGCGCTGGATACAATGAGCAGTTCTTC. Translation gives CASSQDPASAGYNEQFF. Looking up the rest from reference TRBV14 and TRBJ2-1 gives the full variable domain: EAGVTQFPSHSVIEKGQTVTLRCDPISGHDNLYWYRRVMGKEIKFLLHFVKESKQDESGMPNNRFLAERTGGTYSTLKVQPAELEDSGVYFCASSQDPASAGYNEQFFGPGTRLTVL.

The gene calls are TRBV11-3 and TRBJ1-5; 9 bases are a match to TRBD1. Germline trimming cut 4 bases from V and 4 bases from J; bases unmatched to any gene: 8. Germline lookup yields CDR1 SGHNT and CDR2 YENEEA. This CDR3 is 16 amino acids long. CDR3 sequence: CASSSKDRGRNQPQHF. The DNA of the CDR3 is TGTGCCAGCAGCTCGAAGGACAGGGGTAGGAATCAGCCCCAGCATTTT.